The entry that follows covers one TCR beta chain sequence. Its antigen target is currently unknown. The record has no base qualities; no much larger clone is one base away. These data originate in a study of post-analysis software for immune sequencing data (dated by TCRdb to the mid-2010s). The study in broad terms: Relapsing-remitting, secondary progressive and progressive-relapsing multiple sclerosis were recorded as disease courses, and subtype annotation was lacking for some patients. Patient repertoires were compared against ten to eleven previously published healthy control repertoires from donors aged roughly 6 to 28 years. A subset of samples was prepared in parallel using single-end sample barcoding, then pooled and co-amplified after Illumina adapter ligation. General study outcomes and caveats: Strong co-clustering of samples prepared in the same batch was shown by direct clustering with F measure, prompting a batch-effect correction. Significantly higher frequencies in patients than in controls were found for roughly 5 TRBV segments, including TRBV5-6, TRBV5-1 and TRBV20-1. Normalized Chao1 diversity was significantly lower in multiple sclerosis patients than controls, suggesting substantial peripheral T-cell clonal expansion. The control group was slightly older than the multiple sclerosis patient group.

To demonstrate the VDJtools post-analysis software, the study profiled TCR beta repertoires from the peripheral blood of about a dozen young patients with multiple sclerosis. The patients with multiple sclerosis were children and adolescents between about 6 and 15 years of age. The receptor library was made with PCR. Sequencing used an Illumina HiSeq 2500. Unique molecular identifiers were incorporated into TCR beta cDNA libraries to reduce PCR and sequencing biases. Approximately 500,000 cDNA molecules were obtained for every 1 to 10 million input T cells, so each molecule roughly corresponded to one T cell. The same protocol used for the earlier healthy control dataset was applied to prepare and sequence the patient libraries. Samples belonging to the same batch were prepared together, multiplexed and sequenced on a shared HiSeq lane. The original pipeline was this. Raw barcoded reads were processed with MIGEC, discarding single-read molecular identifier groups before consensus assembly and CDR3 extraction. Clonotype tables were post-analysed with VDJtools, normalizing diversity by down-sampling all datasets to the smallest sample size. In repertoire overlap clustering, CDR3 amino acid sequences, but not nucleotide sequences, were matched to correct batch-related cross-sample contamination. TCRdb redid the processing of the public reads, applying fastp at Q25 and MiXCR, and retained in-frame beta chains. Entries are consolidated by CDR3 protein sequence, retaining the most common genes and DNA. The V and J calls here are based on TCRdb, not the publication. The sample table lists 650,000 to 850,000 distinct CDR3 sequences, roughly 50% of them with a count of one. Approximately 4.2% of the sample is in the top ten clones.

The CDR3, from cysteine to phenylalanine, totals 15 residues. The entry retains the CDR3 DNA only, 45 bases that are in frame from base 1. Relative to germline, V is 5 bases shorter and J is 2 bases shorter, with 16 bases between their ends. The germline V gene (reference sequence) supplies CDR1 SEHNR and CDR2 FQNEAQ. This TCR derives from a girl aged 10 to 17 with multiple sclerosis. Sequences were obtained from blood. The chain is encoded by TRBV7-9 joined to TRBJ2-7; TRBD2 might be the D gene, on 6 matching bases. The CDR3 reads as follows: CASSPWGAGAYEQYF. The DNA sequence is given as TGTGCCAGCAGCCCCTGGGGAGCGGGCGCCTACGAGCAGTACTTC.